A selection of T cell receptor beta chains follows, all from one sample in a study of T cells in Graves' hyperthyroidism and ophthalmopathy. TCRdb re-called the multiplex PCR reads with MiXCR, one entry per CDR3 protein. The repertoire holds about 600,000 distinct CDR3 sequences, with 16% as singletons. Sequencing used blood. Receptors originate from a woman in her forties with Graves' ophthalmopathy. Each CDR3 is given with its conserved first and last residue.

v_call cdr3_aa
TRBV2 CASSEAGKGASGANVPTF
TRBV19 CASSREVTGPTGELFF
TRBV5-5 CASSPAGTGGTGELFF
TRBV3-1 CASSQNREGNTIYF
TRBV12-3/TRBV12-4 CASSLSQGALVEQFF
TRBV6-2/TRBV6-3 CASGFMLRLTEAFF
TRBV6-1 CASSENIKEQFF
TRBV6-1 CASSLFGTPGTDTQYF
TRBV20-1 CSARVGRRGYYNEQFF
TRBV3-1 CASSQVPGGTGANVLTF
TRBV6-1 CASSGTELGGANVLTF
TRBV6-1 CASSPQGAKTEAFF
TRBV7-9 CASSLGLPSSYNEQFF
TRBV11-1 CASSHRQGASYNEQFF
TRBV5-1 CASSQRQTSYNEQFF
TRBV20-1 CSAREGVGQGAGEQFF
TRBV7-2 CASSFTPLGADTQYF
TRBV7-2 CASTPWTGAGELFF
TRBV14 CASSHRGMGGDTEAFF
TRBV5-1 CASSAGTSYKQYF
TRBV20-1 CSARDPGGGSNQPQHF
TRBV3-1 CASSQVVHTDTQYF
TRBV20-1 CSARDSEGATYGYTF
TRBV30 CAWSVPSPSYSNQPQHF
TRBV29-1 CSVAGRNTEAFF
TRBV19 CASGSSTDTQYF
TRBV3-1 CASSSQSLYRAVYSPLHF
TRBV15 CATSSYPTYNSPLHF
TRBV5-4 CASSLGGVSLPYEQYF
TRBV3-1 CASSQDVRLAGNTGELFF
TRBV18 CASSPRVATNEKLFF
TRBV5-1 CASSLVAGLAKNIQYF
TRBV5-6 CASSLAGWGSAETQYF
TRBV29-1 CSATGADTQYF
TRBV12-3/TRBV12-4 CASSPDRAGELFF
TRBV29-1 CSVEARGGGIDTQYF
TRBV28 CASSFQGRGNEQFF
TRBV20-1 CSASGLAEETQYF
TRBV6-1 CASSSLGGGAEDYGYTF
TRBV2 CASSTTVDSYEKLFF